Listed here are 25 T cell receptor beta chains from one sample, sequenced in a study of radiotherapy plus CTLA-4 blockade in lung cancer. Clones were sequenced by immunoSEQ multiplex PCR, and TCRdb holds only the in-frame ones, with some missing. The data contain approximately 65,000 clones, approximately 75% of them singletons. Sequencing used peripheral blood, obtained from a patient treated with radiotherapy plus ipilimumab. The receptors shown here come from a human donor with non-small cell lung cancer who had a complete response to radiotherapy plus ipilimumab.

The chain carries TRBV2 and TRBJ2-3, with 8 bases matching TRBD2. The CDR3 length is 11 residues. Germline V gene data show CDR1 as SNHLY and CDR2 as FYNNEI. CDR3 sequence reads: CGTSRADTQYF. For the CDR3, the DNA is TGTGGGACTAGCAGGGCAGATACGCAGTATTTT. Full variable domain (missing parts from reference TRBV2 and TRBJ2-3): EPEVTQTPSHQVTQMGQEVILRCVPISNHLYFYWYRQILGQKVEFLVSFYNNEISEKSEIFDDQFSVERPDGSNFTLKIRSTKLEDSAMYFCGTSRADTQYFGPGTRLTVL.

The rearrangement links TRBV6-5 to TRBJ1-1; unclear D gene. V was pared by 2 bases and J by 4 bases, with 17 bases between. Germline V gene lookup returns CDR1 MNHEY and CDR2 SVGAGI. CDR3 length equals 16 residues. CDR3 sequence: CASSYAWTQRTTEAFF. CDR3 sequence (DNA): TGTGCCAGCAGTTACGCCTGGACCCAACGGACCACTGAAGCTTTCTTT.

The chain recombines TRBV2 with TRBJ1-2; weak D call: TRBD1 (5 bases). The germline V gene has CDR1 SNHLY and CDR2 FYNNEI. The CDR3 has 11 amino acids. V lost 2 bases to trimming and J lost 8 bases, with 6 bases between them. The CDR3 is CASSEPGGYTF. The CDR3 nucleotides are TGTGCCAGCAGTGAACCAGGGGGCTACACCTTC.

This clone occurred once. J is TRBJ2-1 and V is TRBV5-1; D unclear. Per the germline V gene, CDR1 is SGHRS and CDR2 is YFSETQ. CDR3 length: 16 amino acids. The germline V and J ends were trimmed by 1 base and 0 bases, with 11 bases remaining between them. The chain's CDR3 is CASSLLVADSYNEQFF. In DNA form, the CDR3 reads TGCGCCAGCAGCTTGCTGGTCGCGGACTCCTACAATGAGCAGTTCTTC. Full variable domain (missing parts from reference TRBV5-1 and TRBJ2-1): KAGVTQTPRYLIKTRGQQVTLSCSPISGHRSVSWYQQTPGQGLQFLFEYFSETQRNKGNFPGRFSGRQFSNSRSEMNVSTLELGDSALYLCASSLLVADSYNEQFFGPGTRLTVL.

The chain combines TRBV11-3 with TRBJ1-1; weak D call: TRBD1 (6 bases). The germline gives CDR1 SGHNT, CDR2 YENEEA. V lost 5 bases and J lost 1, with 11 bases in between. The CDR3 spans 14 residues. The CDR3 here is CASSATGPNTEAFF. The CDR3, as DNA: TGTGCCAGCAGCGCAACAGGGCCGAACACTGAAGCTTTCTTT. The full variable domain, in which reference TRBV11-3 and TRBJ1-1 provide the parts outside the CDR3, is EAGVVQSPRYKIIEKKQPVAFWCNPISGHNTLYWYLQNLGQGPELLIRYENEEAVDDSQLPKDRFSAERLKGVDSTLKIQPAELGDSAVYLCASSATGPNTEAFFGQGTRLTVV.

The V gene is TRBV30, the J gene TRBJ1-2, with no clear D. The CDR3 covers 15 residues. The germline gives CDR1 GTSNPN, CDR2 SVGIG (reference sequence). V lost 5 bases, J lost 2 bases, and 18 bases lay in between. The CDR3 DNA is TGTGCCTGGGTTAAGAGGGTTTGGGGAAACTATGGCTACACCTTC. Its protein product is CAWVKRVWGNYGYTF.

This chain uses TRBV15 with TRBJ2-1; possible D gene TRBD1, 5 bases. Trimming left V 2 bases short and J 0 bases short, with 11 bases between. Germline values: CDR1 LNHNV, CDR2 YYDKDF (reference sequence). The CDR3 is 16 amino acids. The CDR3 DNA sequence: TGTGCCACCAGCAGAAATAGGGGCCTCTCCTACAATGAGCAGTTCTTC. This codes for CATSRNRGLSYNEQFF.

The genes are TRBV11-2 and TRBJ2-3; D call uncertain. The CDR3 has 16 amino acids. Per the germline V gene, CDR1 is SGHAT and CDR2 is FQNNGV. Trimming cost V 4 bases and J 6 bases, with 20 bases left between them. CDR3 residues: CASSSPNSLGGDTQYF. The CDR3, as DNA: TGTGCCAGCAGCTCCCCGAACTCGTTGGGTGGGGATACGCAGTATTTT.

This clone was observed a handful of times. Other DNA sequences in the sample encode the same CDR3. The rearrangement joins TRBV18 to TRBJ2-3; D is unclear. Germline V gene sequence: CDR1 KGHSH, CDR2 LQKENI. Trimming pared 2 bases from V and 6 bases from J, leaving 3 bases between. This CDR3 contains 11 residues. Here the CDR3 DNA reads TGTGCCAGCTCACCATCCGATACGCAGTATTTT. Translation gives CASSPSDTQYF.

This clone was picked up a small number of times. The chain recombines TRBV4-1 with TRBJ1-2; 9 nucleotides line up with TRBD1. V trimming: 1 base; J trimming: 1 base; junction bases outside the gene matches: 1. This CDR3 has 15 amino acids. Germline values: CDR1 MGHRA, CDR2 YSYEKL. For the CDR3, the DNA is TGCGCCAGCAGCCAAGGGACAGGGGATAACTATGGCTACACCTTC. Translation gives CASSQGTGDNYGYTF.

The chain combines TRBV10-2 with TRBJ2-1, with D perhaps matching TRBD1 or TRBD2 (5 bases each). The CDR3 runs to 15 residues. The germline V gene encodes CDR1 WSHSY and CDR2 SAAADI. Trimming took 5 bases from V and 1 from J, leaving 12 bases between them. The CDR3 DNA is TGCGCCAGCAGTCGTGGGGGTAGGTCCTACAATGAGCAGTTCTTC. Its translation: CASSRGGRSYNEQFF.

In regard to this clone: Compared with germline, one end of the junction differs, possibly owing to a read error. The chain recombines TRBV7-7 with TRBJ2-3, with 10 bases matching TRBD2. From germline, CDR1 is SSHAT and CDR2 FNYEAQ (reference sequence). The length of the CDR3 is 15 residues. CDR3 bases: TGTGCTAGCAGTCCGACTAGCGGGAGCACAGATACGCAGTATTTT. This codes for CASSPTSGSTDTQYF.

The chain has TRBV5-6 and TRBJ2-5; D gene ambiguous. The V end lost 4 bases, the J end lost 5 bases, and 9 bases lay between the germline ends. The CDR3 spans 12 residues. Germline V gene lookup returns CDR1 SGHDT and CDR2 YYEEEE. CDR3 sequence (DNA): TGTGCCAGCAGCCAAGTCACTGAGACCCAGTACTTC. Amino acid sequence: CASSQVTETQYF.

The chain joins TRBV7-6 to TRBJ2-2; no definite D call. The germline V gene encodes CDR1 SGHVS and CDR2 FNYEAQ. V was trimmed by 5 bases and J by 0 bases, leaving 13 bases between them. CDR3 length: 16 amino acids. CDR3 sequence: CASSPTGQANTGELFF. The DNA of the CDR3 is TGTGCCAGCAGCCCCACTGGGCAGGCGAACACCGGGGAGCTGTTTTTT.

The V call is TRBV2, the J call TRBJ2-3; D is possibly TRBD2 (5 bases). This CDR3 has 17 amino acids. Germline CDR1 reads SNHLY; CDR2 reads FYNNEI. Trimming stripped 3 bases from V and 3 bases from J, with 19 bases between. The CDR3 coding sequence is TGTGCCAGCAGTGATAGAGGGCGGACGAGACTTACAGATACGCAGTATTTT. Translating it yields CASSDRGRTRLTDTQYF.

The V call is TRBV6-6, the J call TRBJ2-2; 9 bases are a match to TRBD1. Germline CDR1 and CDR2: MNHNY and SVGAGI (reference sequence). Unmatched junction bases numbered 4, after V lost 6 bases and J lost 2 bases. The CDR3 consists of 15 residues. CDR3: CASSPGQGNTGELFF. CDR3 in DNA: TGTGCCAGCAGCCCGGGACAGGGTAACACCGGGGAGCTGTTTTTT.

The rearrangement joins TRBV7-2 to TRBJ1-5; the D gene is possibly TRBD1 (6 bases). Per germline, CDR1 SGHTA and CDR2 FQGNSA. V lost 3 bases and J 0 bases, leaving 9 bases between the germline ends. This CDR3 contains 15 residues. CDR3 sequence (DNA): TGTGCCAGCAGCTTGGGGACATATAGCAATCAGCCCCAGCATTTT. This codes for CASSLGTYSNQPQHF.

This clone was seen a single time. CDR3 nucleotide sequence: TGTGCCAGCAGTTCTCCAGGGGGCTACGAGCAGTACTTC. Translation gives CASSSPGGYEQYF. The chain recombines TRBV27 with TRBJ2-7; 7 positions match TRBD1. The trim removed 4 bases at V and 3 bases at J, leaving 3 bases unmatched. This CDR3 comprises 13 residues. Germline CDR1 reads MNHEY; CDR2 reads SMNVEV (reference sequence).

The CDR3 coding sequence is TGTGCCAGCTCGACAGGGAGAAACTATGGCTACACCTTC. Residues: CASSTGRNYGYTF. V is TRBV28 and J is TRBJ1-2, with TRBD1 matching 7 bases. V shed 8 bases and J 2 bases; nucleotides not matched to a gene: 5. Germline CDR1 reads MDHEN; CDR2 reads SYDVKM. The CDR3 loop spans 13 amino acids.

This rearrangement joins TRBV9 to TRBJ2-1; no clear D gene. The CDR3 has 16 residues. V was cut by 3 bases and J by 1 base, with 14 bases left in between. From germline, CDR1 is SGDLS and CDR2 YYNGEE. As DNA, the CDR3 is TGTGCCAGCAGCGAACGGGCTCAACTGTCCTACAATGAGCAGTTCTTC. Its protein product is CASSERAQLSYNEQFF.

The chain couples TRBV30 to TRBJ1-1; D is unresolved. CDR1 is GTSNPN and CDR2 is SVGIG in the germline V gene (reference sequence). V was trimmed by 3 bases and J by 2 bases, leaving 10 bases between them. CDR3 length equals 13 residues. Written as DNA, the CDR3 is TGTGCCTGGAGGCCCGCTGGAAACACTGAAGCTTTCTTT. This codes for CAWRPAGNTEAFF.

This clone was seen a few times. Other DNA sequences from this sample encode an identical CDR3 as well. V usage is TRBV12-1 and J usage is TRBJ2-7; the listed D gene, TRBD2, was not tested against the DNA. TRBV12-1 is shown as a pseudogene. The CDR3 is 16 amino acids. CDR3 DNA sequence: TGTGCCAGCAGTCCCCTCCGGGACTCCTCCACCTACGAGCAGTACGTC. This gives the protein CASSPLRDSSTYEQYV.

This clone is a singleton in its sample. The genes are TRBV11-3 and TRBJ2-1; D remains unclear. Looked up from germline, CDR1 is SGHNT and CDR2 is YENEEA. CDR3 length: 14 residues. V gave up 4 bases and J gave up 6 bases, with 13 bases separating them. CDR3 region: CASSSGYVGNEQFF. The CDR3 DNA reads as TGTGCCAGCAGCTCAGGATACGTCGGCAATGAGCAGTTCTTC. The full variable domain, in which reference TRBV11-3 and TRBJ2-1 provide the parts outside the CDR3, is EAGVVQSPRYKIIEKKQPVAFWCNPISGHNTLYWYLQNLGQGPELLIRYENEEAVDDSQLPKDRFSAERLKGVDSTLKIQPAELGDSAVYLCASSSGYVGNEQFFGPGTRLTVL.

The chain uses TRBV2 and TRBJ2-1; D gene uncertain. The germline V gene encodes CDR1 SNHLY and CDR2 FYNNEI. This CDR3 has 13 residues. Trimming shortened V by 6 bases and J by 5 bases, and 11 bases separated the two germline ends. CDR3 sequence (DNA): TGTGCCAGCAGAGAGACGTCAAACAATGAGCAGTTCTTC. This sequence encodes CASRETSNNEQFF.

The CDR3 spells CASSGGTGSNTGELFF. The CDR3 DNA sequence: TGTGCCAGCAGTGGAGGGACCGGATCGAACACCGGGGAGCTGTTTTTT. The gene calls are TRBV7-8 and TRBJ2-2, with D perhaps matching TRBD2 (6 bases). The ends were cut back, 6 bases at V and 0 bases at J, with 14 bases in the middle. The germline CDR1 and CDR2 sequences are SGHVS and FQNEAQ. CDR3 size: 16 residues.